The 11 T cell receptor beta chains presented below share a single source sample, sequenced in a study of cytomegalovirus exposure and HLA in healthy donors. The method was immunoSEQ multiplex PCR; TCRdb's version includes in-frame clones alone and lacks a portion of them. Among about 150,000 clones, 88% were seen once, and the ten largest hold approximately 3%. Sequencing input: PBMCs. These receptor sequences come from a man aged 18 to 30 in good health and CMV-seronegative.

The gene calls are TRBV10-2 and TRBJ2-1, with 8 bases aligning to TRBD2. Germline V gene data show CDR1 as WSHSY and CDR2 as SAAADI. CDR3 length: 14 amino acids. V lost 0 bases and J lost 8; bases outside the gene matches: 3. The CDR3 DNA reads TGCGCCAGCAGTGAGTCGGCGGGGGGCTATGAGCAGTTCTTC. This translates into CASSESAGGYEQFF.

The chain employs TRBV4-1 and TRBJ2-7; 7 bases map to TRBD1. Germline V lookup: CDR1 MGHRA, CDR2 YSYEKL. The junction had 9 bases not matched to a gene; V was cut back by 4 bases and J by 6 bases. The CDR3 has 14 residues. CDR3 region: CASSPRDRQGEQYF. As DNA, the CDR3 is TGCGCCAGCAGCCCTCGGGACAGACAGGGCGAGCAGTACTTC.

The gene calls are TRBV5-6 and TRBJ2-3; 8 bases align to TRBD2. The CDR3 is 15 residues long. Germline loops: CDR1 SGHDT, CDR2 YYEEEE. Trimming at V came to 3 bases and at J to 6 bases, leaving 9 bases not matched to a gene. The CDR3 is CASSSSPSGGDTQYF. As DNA, the CDR3 is TGTGCCAGCAGCTCTAGCCCCTCGGGAGGGGATACGCAGTATTTT. The full variable domain, with the rest looked up from reference TRBV5-6 and TRBJ2-3, is DAGVTQSPTHLIKTRGQQVTLRCSPKSGHDTVSWYQQALGQGPQFIFQYYEEEERQRGNFPDRFSGHQFPNYSSELNVNALLLGDSALYLCASSSSPSGGDTQYFGPGTRLTVL.

The chain recombines TRBV7-7 with TRBJ2-2; possible D gene TRBD2, 6 bases. Germline-derived CDR1 and CDR2 are SSHAT and FNYEAQ (reference sequence). The CDR3 runs 11 residues. The CDR3 reads CVLGGTGELFF. As DNA, the CDR3 is TGTGTCCTCGGGGGCACCGGGGAGCTGTTTTTT.

The chain employs TRBV12-2 and TRBJ2-5; the table's D gene call, TRBD2, was not cross checked with the DNA. TRBV12-2 is a documented pseudogene. The CDR3 is 19 amino acids. CDR3 sequence (DNA): TGTGCAAGTCGCCCCCCCCCATGTAGGCGGGGGAGGGGACAAGAGACCCAGTACTTC. Protein product: CASRPPPCRRGRGQETQYF.

This clone was seen just once. The chain joins TRBV6-1 to TRBJ2-1; D may be TRBD1 (5 bases). The CDR3 extends over 15 amino acids. The ends were cut back, 2 bases at V and 3 bases at J, with 11 bases in the middle. Germline CDR1 and CDR2: MNHNS and SASEGT. The CDR3: CASSETGTIYNEQFF. The CDR3 DNA follows: TGTGCCAGCAGTGAAACAGGCACCATCTACAATGAGCAGTTCTTC.

The gene calls are TRBV6-5 and TRBJ1-1; D ambiguous. The CDR3 spans 13 residues. Germline lookup yields CDR1 MNHEY and CDR2 SVGAGI. V lost 6 bases to trimming and J lost 6 bases, with 14 bases between them. The CDR3 protein is CASSPIKGAEAFF. In DNA, the CDR3 is TGTGCCAGCAGCCCTATTAAAGGAGCTGAAGCTTTCTTT.

The gene calls are TRBV9 and TRBJ2-7; 8 bases fit TRBD2. The V and J ends lost 0 bases and 1 base, in that order; junction bases with no gene match: 9. The germline V gene encodes CDR1 SGDLS and CDR2 YYNGEE. The CDR3 runs to 17 residues. Here the CDR3 DNA reads TGTGCCAGCAGCGTAGGAGGAACTAGCGGAAGGTCCTACGAGCAGTACTTC. As protein: CASSVGGTSGRSYEQYF.

CDR3: CAWGVRSGGTDTQYF. For the CDR3, the DNA is TGTGCCTGGGGGGTAAGGAGCGGGGGCACAGATACGCAGTATTTT. The J gene is TRBJ2-3, the V gene TRBV30; 7 bases are a match to TRBD2. V dropped 5 bases and J dropped 1; count of bases not matched to a gene: 9. Per the germline V gene, CDR1 is GTSNPN and CDR2 is SVGIG (reference sequence). There are 15 residues in the CDR3. Looking up the rest from reference TRBV30 and TRBJ2-3 gives the full variable domain: SQTIHQWPATLVQPVGSPLSLECTVEGTSNPNLYWYRQAAGRGLQLLFYSVGIGQISSEVPQNLSASRPQDRQFILSSKKLLLSDSGFYLCAWGVRSGGTDTQYFGPGTRLTVL.

V usage is TRBV5-1 and J usage is TRBJ2-1; D might be TRBD2 (6 bases). V lost 0 bases to trimming and J lost 6 bases, with 16 bases between them. Germline lookup yields CDR1 SGHRS and CDR2 YFSETQ. This CDR3 comprises 16 residues. This chain's CDR3 is CASSLAVRLEVNEQFF. The CDR3, as DNA: TGCGCCAGCAGCTTGGCCGTGAGACTAGAGGTCAATGAGCAGTTCTTC.

The chain has TRBV9 and TRBJ2-3; D not resolved. This CDR3 has 15 residues. CDR1 and CDR2 (germline): SGDLS, YYNGEE. V was clipped by 4 bases and J by 5 bases, with 17 bases between them. CDR3 loop: CASSPRTLVGDTQYF. The CDR3 nucleotides read TGTGCCAGCAGCCCTCGAACCCTCGTCGGAGATACGCAGTATTTT.